Ten or more counts support the clone carrying this T cell receptor (beta chain). Its antigen is not identified. Template switching by 5'RACE produced TCR cDNA, adding a universal primer site and UMIs. MiXCR, applied by TCRdb to the 5' RACE reads, yields one record per CDR3 protein. The profile shows approximately 240,000 distinct CDR3 sequences, over 3% of them singletons. The sample is drawn from a study of T cells after yellow fever vaccination. Trimming took off 5 bases at V and 2 bases at J, with 17 bases between the two ends. Germline V gene lookup returns CDR1 SGHAT and CDR2 FQNNGV. The CDR3 is 16 amino acids. Study results and caveats: There was a possibility that FACS-sorted repertoires contained abundant clonotypes contaminating from the bulk population. The secondary response was weaker, and its peak arrived faster, on day 5 versus 15.

This rearrangement joins TRBV11-2 to TRBJ2-3, with a weak D call TRBD2 (7 bases). This clonotype was sampled from a man aged 18 to 29 who received the YFV17D yellow fever vaccine. Material: PBMCs, obtained 15 days after the yellow fever booster vaccination. CDR3 coding DNA: TGTGCCAGCAGCCATGTGGCGGGGGCCCTCACAGATACGCAGTATTTT. Translating it yields CASSHVAGALTDTQYF.